The 13 T cell receptor beta chains below come from one sample, sequenced in a study of CD8 T cells in ankylosing spondylitis. TCRdb recomputed calls from the 5' RACE reads with MiXCR, one row per CDR3 protein. The sample carries 350,000 or so distinct CDR3 sequences, around 10% recorded once. Sequencing was done on a sample of blood, either unsorted or a sorted T cell fraction (not recorded which). Receptors were obtained from a female donor with ankylosing spondylitis or in good health (not recorded which).

This clonotype has ten or more counts. CDR3 residues: CASTQSTANTGELFF. In DNA, the CDR3 is TGTGCCAGCACGCAGTCAACCGCGAACACCGGGGAGCTGTTTTTT. The V call is TRBV12-3 or TRBV12-4, the J call TRBJ2-2; D gene ambiguous. The CDR3 covers 15 residues. The germline V and J ends were trimmed by 7 bases and 0 bases, with 12 bases remaining between them.

This clonotype was counted at least ten times. The CDR3 is CSARDVRHHNEQFF. The CDR3 nucleotides read TGCAGTGCTAGAGATGTGCGGCACCACAATGAGCAGTTCTTC. The chain employs TRBV20-1 and TRBJ2-1; D remains ambiguous. V lost 0 bases to trimming and J lost 5 bases, with 11 bases between them. Germline V lookup: CDR1 DFQATT, CDR2 SNEGSKA (reference sequence). The CDR3 has 14 amino acids.

This clonotype was seen a few times. The DNA of the CDR3 is TGCGCCAGCAGCTTGGCCGGGACAGGACTCTACGAGCAGTACTTC. Amino acid sequence: CASSLAGTGLYEQYF. The V call is TRBV5-1, the J call TRBJ2-7; TRBD1 matches at 8 bases. Germline CDR1 SGHRS, CDR2 YFSETQ. V shed 0 bases, J shed 3 bases, and the junction held 5 bases outside the gene matches. CDR3 length: 15 residues.

This clonotype was seen repeatedly, ten times or more. The chain uses TRBV15 and TRBJ2-1; TRBD2 matches at 9 bases. Germline values: CDR1 LNHNV, CDR2 YYDKDF (reference sequence). V gave up 0 bases and J gave up 7 bases; unmatched junction bases: 10. This CDR3 spans 17 amino acids. The CDR3 DNA sequence: TGTGCCACCAGCAGAGATCTTATAGCGGGAGTAGGGAATGAGCAGTTCTTC. Translation: CATSRDLIAGVGNEQFF.

The J gene is TRBJ2-3, the V gene TRBV10-3; 7 bases agree with TRBD1. V trimming: 4 bases; J trimming: 2 bases; junction bases outside the gene matches: 6. The germline V gene encodes CDR1 ENHRY and CDR2 SYGVKD. The length of the CDR3 is 15 residues. The CDR3 sequence: CAISGRDRNTDTQYF. CDR3 sequence (DNA): TGTGCCATCAGTGGCCGGGACAGAAACACAGATACGCAGTATTTT.

This clonotype was counted at least ten times. In nucleotides, the CDR3 is TGCAGCGTTGACGCAGGGAGGGGCGACGAGCAGTACTTC. As protein: CSVDAGRGDEQYF. The chain recombines TRBV29-1 with TRBJ2-7; TRBD2 matches at 7 bases. There are 13 residues in the CDR3. V lost 3 bases, J lost 5 bases, and 7 bases stayed unmatched. Germline CDR1 is SQVTM and CDR2 is ANQGSEA.

This clonotype came up a few times. The chain links TRBV20-1 to TRBJ1-5; 12 bases agree with TRBD1. The CDR3 length is 16 residues. Trimming cost V 5 bases and J 3 bases; bases outside gene matches: 8. Germline V gene data show CDR1 as DFQATT and CDR2 as SNEGSKA (reference sequence). The DNA for the CDR3 is TGCAGTGCTGCCCCTTGGGGACAGGGGGCCAATCAGCCCCAGCATTTT. Translated: CSAAPWGQGANQPQHF.

The chain recombines TRBV4-2 with TRBJ2-1; tentatively, D is TRBD1 or TRBD2 (5 bases each). Germline CDR1 is LGHNA and CDR2 is YNFKEQ. Trimming stripped 4 bases from V and 3 bases from J, with 13 bases between. The CDR3 runs to 15 residues. The CDR3 spells CASSPGTDYYNEQFF. CDR3 DNA sequence: TGTGCCAGCAGCCCCGGGACGGATTACTACAATGAGCAGTTCTTC.

This clonotype was seen many times. The gene calls are TRBV4-3 and TRBJ2-3; unclear D gene. The CDR3 sequence is 15 residues long. Germline assignment: CDR1 LGHNA and CDR2 YSLEER. V lost 1 base and J lost 0, with 8 bases in between. CDR3 loop: CASSQGPISTDTQYF. The DNA of the CDR3 is TGCGCCAGCAGCCAAGGGCCTATAAGCACAGATACGCAGTATTTT.

Ten or more counts support this clonotype. The chain uses TRBV29-1 and TRBJ2-3; 10 nucleotides agree with TRBD2. V was pared by 7 bases and J by 3 bases, with 7 bases of the junction left unmatched. Germline CDR1 is SQVTM and CDR2 is ANQGSEA. The CDR3 runs to 14 residues. In nucleotides, the CDR3 is TGCAGCGCTCAGCGGGAGGGTACAACAGATACGCAGTATTTT. Its translation: CSAQREGTTDTQYF.

This clonotype showed up many times. V usage is TRBV20-1 and J usage is TRBJ2-3; TRBD2 agrees at 8 bases. The CDR3 totals 13 residues. Germline V CDR1 and CDR2: DFQATT, SNEGSKA (reference sequence). V lost 7 bases to trimming and J lost 1 base; unmatched junction nucleotides: 4. The CDR3 nucleotides read TGCAGTGGTCGGCGGGGGGGCACAGATACGCAGTATTTT. Protein sequence: CSGRRGGTDTQYF.

In this sample, this clonotype turned up many times. This chain joins TRBV12-3 or TRBV12-4 and TRBJ1-1; weak D call: TRBD1 (5 bases). V was shortened by 2 bases and J by 3 bases, with 10 bases between the two germline ends. The CDR3 runs to 14 residues. The DNA for the CDR3 is TGTGCCAGCAGTTTATTTTTGGGGGACACTGAAGCTTTCTTT. It is translated as CASSLFLGDTEAFF.

There are many counts of this clonotype. This chain uses TRBV5-1 with TRBJ2-3; 8 nucleotides match TRBD2. Germline assignment: CDR1 SGHRS and CDR2 YFSETQ. This CDR3 region has 16 residues. V shed 4 bases and J 8 bases; nucleotides not matched to a gene: 15. The CDR3 spells CASSVGAGDIRFTQYF. The CDR3 DNA is TGCGCCAGCAGCGTCGGAGCGGGGGATATCCGTTTTACGCAGTATTTT.